The rows below give T cell receptor beta chains drawn from one sample of a study of blood T cell repertoires in COVID-19. Using immunoSEQ multiplex PCR, the repertoire was profiled, and TCRdb retains in-frame clones only, with some absent. The sample lists 130,000 or so clones; about 77% were seen once. Source material: peripheral blood. The receptor set was obtained from a human donor in a cohort sampled during active COVID-19. CDR3s include the opening cysteine and the closing phenylalanine or tryptophan. Fields, in order: J gene, V gene, D gene, clone size, CDR3 protein, CDR3 DNA. D genes are given only for firm matches. A clone size is listed for some rows: how often the clone was seen (once, few, many), or a class if it is expanded.

TRBJ1-1	TRBV6-5	.	.	CASSSHSVVDTEAFF	TGTGCCAGCAGTTCTCACAGTGTGGTGGACACTGAAGCTTTCTTT
TRBJ2-7	TRBV6-1	.	once	CASSEDSSYEQYF	TGTGCCAGCAGTGAAGACAGCTCCTACGAGCAGTACTTC
TRBJ2-1	TRBV20-1	.	few	CSASTGAASSYNEQFF	TGCAGTGCTAGTACTGGTGCGGCTAGCTCCTACAATGAGCAGTTCTTC
TRBJ1-2	TRBV7-9	.	once	CASSQGSNYGYTF	TGTGCCAGCAGCCAGGGGTCCAACTATGGCTACACCTTC
TRBJ1-1	TRBV6-5	.	.	CASKKQRNTEAFF	TGTGCCAGCAAAAAACAGAGGAACACTGAAGCTTTCTTT
TRBJ2-5	TRBV9	.	.	CASSATLRGETQYF	TGTGCCAGCAGCGCCACCCTCCGGGGTGAGACCCAGTACTTC
TRBJ1-1	TRBV5-1	.	.	CASSLSLSFEAFF	TGCGCCAGCAGCTTGAGCCTGAGTTTTGAAGCTTTCTTT
TRBJ1-1	TRBV29-1	TRBD1	.	CSAKTGSEIAFF	TGCAGCGCCAAGACAGGGTCAGAGATAGCTTTCTTT
TRBJ1-5	TRBV28	.	.	CASSPYPTGNQPQHF	TGTGCCAGCAGCCCTTACCCTACGGGCAATCAGCCCCAGCATTTT
TRBJ2-6	TRBV4-1	TRBD1	.	CASSQDAAGTGGTGANVLTF	TGCGCCAGCAGCCAAGACGCGGCCGGGACAGGGGGAACAGGGGCCAACGTCCTGACTTTC
TRBJ1-5	TRBV6-2/TRBV6-3	.	few	CASSFIGSRWPQHF	TGTGCCAGCAGTTTTATCGGTAGCCGGTGGCCCCAGCATTTT
TRBJ2-1	TRBV4-1	TRBD2	.	CASSQVKRLAGGENNEQFF	TGCGCCAGCAGCCAAGTTAAGAGGCTAGCGGGAGGTGAGAACAATGAGCAGTTCTTC
TRBJ1-1	TRBV12-3/TRBV12-4	.	.	CASSLREDTEAFF	TGTGCCAGCAGTTTAAGGGAGGACACTGAAGCTTTCTTT
TRBJ2-3	TRBV11-2	.	.	CASSPPVEVGDTQYF	TGTGCCAGCAGCCCCCCCGTCGAGGTCGGAGATACGCAGTATTTT
TRBJ2-5	TRBV5-1	TRBD1	.	CASGTGGAIQETQYF	TGCGCCAGCGGAACAGGGGGCGCGATCCAAGAGACCCAGTACTTC
TRBJ1-2	TRBV27	.	.	CASSSLTGLYTYGYTF	TGTGCCAGCAGCTCACTAACGGGACTGTACACTTATGGCTACACCTTC
TRBJ2-7	TRBV7-9	.	.	CASSETGYEQYF	TGTGCCAGCAGCGAAACAGGGTACGAGCAGTACTTC
TRBJ1-5	TRBV4-3	.	.	CASSQEPLRPQHF	TGCGCCAGCAGCCAAGAACCACTTCGGCCCCAGCATTTT
TRBJ1-4	TRBV2	.	.	CASTRGSGEKLFF	TGTGCCAGCACCCGAGGCTCGGGGGAAAAACTGTTTTTT
TRBJ2-1	TRBV18	.	.	CASSSSGNLYEQFF	TGTGCCAGCTCTTCCTCCGGGAACTTGTATGAGCAGTTCTTC
TRBJ1-2	TRBV19	.	few	CASSISTSGYGYTF	TGTGCCAGTAGTATAAGTACCTCGGGCTATGGCTACACCTTC
TRBJ2-1	TRBV15	TRBD2	.	CATSRVETSGGASNLFF	TGTGCCACCAGCAGAGTGGAGACTAGCGGGGGGGCCAGTAATCTGTTCTTC
TRBJ1-2	TRBV3-1/TRBV3-2	TRBD1	.	CASSQETGGFGYTF	TGTGCCAGCAGCCAAGAGACAGGGGGCTTTGGCTACACCTTC
TRBJ1-2	TRBV27	TRBD1	.	CASSLSGMGRGPDYGYTF	TGTGCCAGCAGTTTATCGGGTATGGGAAGGGGGCCTGACTATGGCTACACCTTC
TRBJ1-4	TRBV3-1/TRBV3-2	.	.	CASSQVILEGFEKLFF	TGTGCCAGCAGCCAAGTGATTTTAGAGGGTTTTGAAAAACTGTTTTTT
TRBJ2-2	TRBV9	TRBD1	.	CASSPTRDRAQNTGELFF	TGTGCCAGCAGCCCGACCAGGGACAGGGCCCAGAACACCGGGGAGCTGTTTTTT
TRBJ2-2	TRBV19	.	.	CASSAKLGFTGELFF	TGTGCCAGTAGTGCAAAACTGGGCTTCACCGGGGAGCTGTTTTTT
TRBJ1-2	TRBV7-9	.	.	CAVGSGVPGYTF	TGTGCCGTGGGGAGTGGCGTTCCTGGCTACACCTTC
TRBJ2-7	TRBV27	.	.	CASSPDSLYEQYF	TGTGCCAGCAGCCCGGACAGCCTTTACGAGCAGTACTTC
TRBJ2-3	TRBV7-9	.	.	CASTISGVTDTQYF	TGTGCCAGCACCATTTCGGGAGTGACAGATACGCAGTATTTT
TRBJ2-1	TRBV4-3	TRBD2	.	CASSQDAGGSWVNEQFF	TGCGCCAGCAGCCAAGATGCTGGCGGGAGCTGGGTCAATGAGCAGTTCTTC
TRBJ2-5	TRBV19	TRBD1	.	CASSERGRSQYF	TGTGCCAGTAGTGAAAGGGGGCGGTCCCAGTACTTC
TRBJ1-1	TRBV10-3	TRBD1	.	CATTGDRATEAFF	TGTGCCACCACAGGGGACAGGGCGACTGAAGCTTTCTTT
TRBJ2-7	TRBV5-4	TRBD2	once	CASSRQLAGGDEQYF	TGTGCCAGCAGCCGCCAACTAGCGGGAGGGGACGAGCAGTACTTC
TRBJ1-1	TRBV7-2	.	many	CASSLGEWFEAFF	TGTGCCAGCAGCTTAGGCGAGTGGTTTGAAGCTTTCTTT
TRBJ2-1	TRBV12-3/TRBV12-4	TRBD1	.	CASSSGGVGQFF	TGTGCCAGCAGTTCAGGGGGCGTCGGGCAGTTCTTC
TRBJ2-7	TRBV7-9	TRBD1	.	CASALQGVNEQYF	TGTGCCAGCGCCTTACAGGGGGTCAACGAGCAGTACTTC
TRBJ1-3	TRBV27	TRBD1	.	CASSLSPAGGNTIYF	TGTGCCAGCAGTTTATCGCCGGCAGGGGGTAACACCATATATTTT
TRBJ1-2	TRBV13	TRBD1	.	CASSFSRRQGGLIYGYTF	TGTGCCAGCAGCTTTTCTCGGAGACAGGGAGGCCTAATCTATGGCTACACCTTC
TRBJ2-7	TRBV7-8	.	.	CASSPPASANYEQYF	TGTGCCAGCAGCCCTCCCGCTAGCGCGAACTACGAGCAGTACTTC
TRBJ1-6	TRBV4-3	TRBD1	.	CASSQTAPGTGANSPLHF	TGCGCCAGCAGCCAGACAGCCCCCGGGACAGGGGCTAATTCACCCCTCCACTTT
TRBJ1-3	TRBV6-1	.	.	CASSDHIMGRGNTIYF	TGTGCCAGCAGTGACCACATTATGGGCCGTGGAAACACCATATATTTT
TRBJ1-6	TRBV30	TRBD1	.	CAWAPTGEGKSSYNSPLHF	TGTGCCTGGGCACCGACAGGGGAGGGGAAGAGCTCCTATAATTCACCCCTCCACTTT
TRBJ2-4	TRBV28	TRBD1	.	CASSSGGLGLAKNIQYF	TGTGCCAGCAGTTCAGGGGGCTTAGGACTAGCCAAAAACATTCAGTACTTC
TRBJ2-2	TRBV9	.	.	CASSALEIGELFF	TGTGCCAGCAGCGCCCTAGAAATCGGGGAGCTGTTTTTT
TRBJ1-6	TRBV19	TRBD1	.	CASNLRTGRNSPLHF	TGTGCCAGTAACCTCAGGACAGGGAGGAATTCACCCCTCCACTTT
TRBJ2-3	TRBV24-1	TRBD2	.	CATSDPSGRSPTDTQYF	TGTGCCACCAGTGACCCTAGCGGGAGGAGCCCCACAGATACGCAGTATTTT
TRBJ1-4	TRBV5-5	.	.	CASSFGQGWEKLFF	TGTGCCAGCAGCTTTGGTCAGGGTTGGGAAAAACTGTTTTTT
TRBJ2-5	TRBV19	TRBD2	.	CATSSLTSGKTQYF	TGTGCCACCTCTAGCCTAACTAGCGGAAAGACCCAGTACTTC
TRBJ1-2	TRBV5-5	.	.	CASSVRDTLGYTF	TGTGCCAGCAGCGTCCGGGACACCCTTGGCTACACCTTC
TRBJ1-1	TRBV9	.	.	CASSVGALNTEAFF	TGTGCCAGCAGCGTAGGGGCCCTCAACACTGAAGCTTTCTTT
TRBJ2-1	TRBV7-2	.	.	CASRLPGGSSSYNEQFF	TGTGCCAGCAGACTCCCAGGAGGTTCTAGCTCCTACAATGAGCAGTTCTTC
TRBJ1-2	TRBV28	.	few	CASSSSGGAQGYTF	.